The 11 T cell receptor beta chains below all came from one sample that was sequenced in a study of regulatory T cells in long-lasting Graves disease. With iRepertoire HTBI primers and Arm-PCR of CDR3 regions, TCR beta libraries were built. MiXCR was run by TCRdb on the multiplex PCR reads, yielding one entry per CDR3 protein. The sample shows approximately 460,000 distinct CDR3 sequences, about 17% of them seen only once. Documented time point: newly diagnosed GD, antithyroid drugs for less than 3 months. Making the TCR library involved RNA that had been extracted from PBMCs. The sample was also reused in another study, on T cells in Graves' hyperthyroidism and ophthalmopathy.

The sequencing here drew on peripheral blood mononuclear cells (PBMCs), taken at new diagnosis, from a patient treated with antithyroid drugs. The source of these receptors is a woman aged 25 to 39 with Graves disease.

In this sample, this clonotype turned up a few times. J is TRBJ1-5 and V is TRBV29-1; D not resolved. Germline CDR1 reads SQVTM; CDR2 reads ANQGSEA. CDR3 length: 13 amino acids. V lost 4 bases and J lost 0, with 7 bases in between. The CDR3 DNA follows: TGCAGCGTTGGTGAGGATAGCAATCAGCCCCAGCATTTT. This codes for CSVGEDSNQPQHF.

This clonotype was observed at least ten times. The chain uses TRBV30 and TRBJ1-1, with D unresolved. Germline CDR1 reads GTSNPN; CDR2 reads SVGIG (reference sequence). Trimming cost V 5 bases and J 1 base, with 11 bases left between them. This CDR3 spans 13 amino acids. CDR3 residues: CAWQWLENTEAFF. Here the CDR3 DNA reads TGTGCCTGGCAATGGTTGGAGAACACTGAAGCTTTCTTT.

This clonotype showed up many times. The rearrangement uses TRBV3-1 and TRBJ1-1; 8 nucleotides align to TRBD1. The V segment lost 6 bases and the J segment 8 bases; nucleotides outside the gene matches: 8. The CDR3 consists of 13 residues. Germline V lookup: CDR1 LGHDT, CDR2 YNNKEL (reference sequence). The CDR3 loop is CASSLSGGAEAFF. The CDR3 bases are TGTGCCAGCAGTCTTTCAGGGGGCGCCGAAGCTTTCTTT.

As to this clonotype: One end of the junction fails to match germline, which may point to a read error. The CDR3 is CASSGMAGYIF. The CDR3 DNA is TGTGCCAGCAGTGGGATGGCTGGCTACATCTTC. The chain joins TRBV6-1 to TRBJ1-2, with unresolved D. From germline, CDR1 is MNHNS and CDR2 SASEGT. The CDR3 runs to 11 residues.

This clonotype was detected many times. The chain couples TRBV7-9 to TRBJ2-1, with 8 nucleotides matching TRBD1. Unmatched junction bases numbered 9, after V lost 4 bases and J lost 4 bases. Germline V gene sequence: CDR1 SEHNR, CDR2 FQNEAQ (reference sequence). The CDR3 loop spans 16 amino acids. The CDR3 sequence: CASSSDRGKGYNEQFF. The DNA for the CDR3 is TGTGCCAGCAGCTCCGACAGGGGAAAGGGGTACAATGAGCAGTTCTTC.

The chain joins TRBV20-1 to TRBJ2-1, with 10 bases aligning to TRBD2. Per the germline V gene, CDR1 is DFQATT and CDR2 is SNEGSKA (reference sequence). There are 14 residues in the CDR3. Trimming took 5 bases from V and 3 from J; bases not matched to a gene: 4. The CDR3 bases are TGCAGTGCTCATAAGCGGGAGGGCTACAATGAGCAGTTCTTC. The encoded protein is CSAHKREGYNEQFF.

This clonotype was counted many times. The chain uses TRBV20-1 and TRBJ1-1, with a weak D call TRBD1 (6 bases). The CDR3 length is 12 residues. The V end was cut by 6 bases, the J end by 5 bases, with 13 bases between. Germline V gene sequence: CDR1 DFQATT, CDR2 SNEGSKA (reference sequence). The CDR3 DNA is TGCAGTGCGGAAGGGGGGGGGACTGAAGCTTTCTTT. Its translation is CSAEGGGTEAFF.

The V call is TRBV10-1, the J call TRBJ2-3, with D unresolved. The J call is uncertain, as TRBJ1-1 better fits the DNA end. The CDR3 has 12 amino acids. Germline V gene data show CDR1 as WNHNN and CDR2 as SYGVQD (reference sequence). The CDR3 reads CASSDGPWEAFF. The CDR3 nucleotides read TGCGCCAGCAGTGATGGACCATGGGAAGCTTTCTTT.

This clonotype has at least ten counts. This rearrangement joins TRBV28 to TRBJ2-7, with D uncertain. CDR1 is MDHEN and CDR2 is SYDVKM in the germline V gene. This CDR3 region has 13 residues. The V end lost 4 bases, the J end lost 5 bases, and 12 bases lay between the germline ends. CDR3 amino acids: CASSYPPPHEQYF. The CDR3 DNA sequence: TGTGCCAGCAGTTACCCCCCGCCCCACGAGCAGTACTTC. Supplemented by reference TRBV28 and TRBJ2-7, the full variable domain reads DVKVTQSSRYLVKRTGEKVFLECVQDMDHENMFWYRQDPGLGLRLIYFSYDVKMKEKGDIPEGYSVSREKKERFSLILESASTNQTSMYLCASSYPPPHEQYFGPGTRLTVT.

As concerns this clonotype: A read error may be the cause here, since a much bigger clone is one base away. The gene calls are TRBV10-3 and TRBJ2-5, with a weak D call TRBD1 (5 bases). Germline CDR1 ENHRY, CDR2 SYGVKD. The length of the CDR3 is 12 residues. The CDR3 DNA sequence: TGTGCCATCAGTGAGGGACAAGAGGCCCAGTACTTC. It is translated as CAISEGQEAQYF.

This clonotype was seen at least ten times. This chain links TRBV6-1 with TRBJ2-7; D might be TRBD1 or TRBD2, each matching 5 bases. From germline, CDR1 is MNHNS and CDR2 SASEGT. V lost 11 bases and J lost 2, with 19 bases in between. The CDR3 loop spans 14 amino acids. The CDR3 loop reads CAGSPVGDAYEQYF. CDR3 sequence (DNA): TGTGCCGGAAGCCCTGTGGGGGACGCCTACGAGCAGTACTTC.